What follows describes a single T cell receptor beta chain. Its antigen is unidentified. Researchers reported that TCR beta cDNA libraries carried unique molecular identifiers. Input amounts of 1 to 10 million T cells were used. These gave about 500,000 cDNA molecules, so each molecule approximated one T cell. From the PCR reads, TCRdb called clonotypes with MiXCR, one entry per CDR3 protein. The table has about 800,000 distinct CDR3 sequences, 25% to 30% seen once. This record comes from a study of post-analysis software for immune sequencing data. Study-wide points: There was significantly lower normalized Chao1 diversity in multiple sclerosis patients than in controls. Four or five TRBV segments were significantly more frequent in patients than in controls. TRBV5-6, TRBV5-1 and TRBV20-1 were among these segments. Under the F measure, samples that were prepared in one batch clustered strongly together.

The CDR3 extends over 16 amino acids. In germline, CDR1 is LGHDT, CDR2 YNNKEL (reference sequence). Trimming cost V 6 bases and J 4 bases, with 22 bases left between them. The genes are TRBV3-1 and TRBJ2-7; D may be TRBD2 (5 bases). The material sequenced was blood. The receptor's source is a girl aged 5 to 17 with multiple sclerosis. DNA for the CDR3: TGTGCCAGCAGTTACTCGTCGGCTAGCACGACGTACGAGCAGTACTTC. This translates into CASSYSSASTTYEQYF.